This T cell receptor (beta chain) is from a study of naive and memory T cell subsets. Overall study findings and caveats: Reportedly, tuberculin skin test sites gave far more TCRs than other biopsies. Potentially, T cell activation and differentiation skew this RNA-based measurement.

Germline CDR1 and CDR2: MGHDK and SYGVNS. This CDR3 has 15 residues. Trimming cost V 6 bases and J 6 bases; bases outside gene matches: 12. The treatment denotes: skin biopsy from PPD injection site in Mantoux-positive individual. A UMI-containing oligonucleotide was joined by 3' ligation to the TCR cDNA template. Tuberculin skin test biopsies were taken where PPD was injected in Mantoux-positive people. About this clonotype: Its antigen is not identified.

Four PCR rounds used nested alpha and beta constant region primers plus the SP2 primer. Blood and skin TCR RNA was reverse transcribed with alpha and beta constant primers. From the UMI-ligation and nested PCR reads, TCRdb called clonotypes with MiXCR, one entry per CDR3 protein. The sample lists some 40,000 distinct CDR3 sequences, roughly 11% occurring once. This chain joins TRBV25-1 and TRBJ2-3; 7 positions match TRBD2. The sequences come from skin, collected from a tuberculin skin test site. This sequence was found in an adult in good health. For the CDR3, the DNA is TGTGCCAGCAGGGTAGTGTGGGAGGGCCAGGATACGCAGTATTTT. It specifies CASRVVWEGQDTQYF.